These 19 T cell receptor beta chains came from one sample sequenced in a study of glioma-infiltrating T cells after dendritic cell vaccination. TCRdb's copy holds only in-frame clones and misses some; the assay was immunoSEQ multiplex PCR. The sample has tens of thousands of clones, around 87% seen once. This sample's time point: after dendritic cell vaccination, including at tumor progression/relapse. The sequenced sample was blood, obtained after dendritic cell vaccination. The source is a human donor with glioblastoma.

CDR3 residues: CASSDPGAPNTEAFF. CDR3 bases: TGTGCCAGCAGTGATCCGGGAGCGCCGAACACTGAAGCTTTCTTT. The V and J genes are TRBV6-1 and TRBJ1-1; D is unclear. The CDR3 extends over 15 amino acids. Trimming took 3 bases from V and 1 from J, leaving 12 bases between them. Germline V gene data show CDR1 as MNHNS and CDR2 as SASEGT.

The chain carries TRBV19 and TRBJ2-1; a possible D gene is TRBD2 (7 bases). Trimming pared 3 bases from V and 7 bases from J, leaving 25 bases between. The CDR3 sequence is 18 residues long. The V gene's germline CDR1 is LNHDA and CDR2 SQIVND (reference sequence). The CDR3 is CASSIDVGVGGPGNEQFF. The DNA for the CDR3 is TGTGCCAGTAGTATCGATGTTGGTGTGGGGGGGCCGGGGAATGAGCAGTTCTTC.

This clone was found a few times. Other DNA sequences of this sample code for an identical CDR3. The chain couples TRBV30 to TRBJ1-1; no reliable D call. Trimming took 2 bases from V and 7 from J, leaving 8 bases between them. Germline CDR1 GTSNPN, CDR2 SVGIG (reference sequence). The CDR3 has 11 residues. The CDR3 bases are TGTGCCTGGAGTCCTACCCGTGAAGCTTTCTTT. Amino acid sequence: CAWSPTREAFF. The variable domain in full, with the rest retrieved from reference TRBV30 and TRBJ1-1, is SQTIHQWPATLVQPVGSPLSLECTVEGTSNPNLYWYRQAAGRGLQLLFYSVGIGQISSEVPQNLSASRPQDRQFILSSKKLLLSDSGFYLCAWSPTREAFFGQGTRLTVV.

The chain joins TRBV9 to TRBJ1-4; a weak D match, TRBD1 (5 bases). Germline CDR1 reads SGDLS; CDR2 reads YYNGEE. The length of the CDR3 is 15 residues. Trimming removed 1 base at V and 5 bases at J, with 12 bases between. The CDR3 DNA follows: TGTGCCAGCAGCGTAAAAAGGCGGGGCAATGAAAAACTGTTTTTT. It codes for CASSVKRRGNEKLFF.

The gene calls are TRBV9 and TRBJ2-1; 12 bases line up with TRBD2. CDR3 size: 14 residues. V was clipped by 4 bases and J by 8 bases; unmatched bases: 4. Germline lookup yields CDR1 SGDLS and CDR2 YYNGEE. The CDR3 sequence is CASSKLAGGHEQFF. The DNA for the CDR3 is TGTGCCAGCAGCAAACTAGCGGGAGGCCATGAGCAGTTCTTC.

The chain couples TRBV10-3 to TRBJ2-3; the D is unclear. Per the germline V gene, CDR1 is ENHRY and CDR2 is SYGVKD. Deletions cut 2 bases from V and 2 bases from J, with 5 bases between. CDR3 length equals 13 residues. CDR3 in DNA: TGTGCCATCAGTGAGAGAGTCACAGATACGCAGTATTTT. Translating gives CAISERVTDTQYF.

V and J are TRBV5-4 and TRBJ2-7; 9 nucleotides match TRBD1. Germline V gene sequence: CDR1 SGHNT, CDR2 YYREEE (reference sequence). This CDR3 is 15 amino acids long. With V trimmed by 2 bases and J by 6 bases, 9 bases remained unmatched. This chain's CDR3 is CASSFQTGGLVEQYF. The CDR3 coding sequence is TGTGCCAGCAGCTTCCAGACAGGGGGGCTTGTCGAGCAGTACTTC.

The rearrangement joins TRBV13 to TRBJ1-2; the match to TRBD1 covers 8 bases. Germline CDR1 reads PRHDT; CDR2 reads FYEKMQ (reference sequence). Trimming cost V 1 base and J 4 bases; bases outside gene matches: 14. This CDR3 is built from 18 residues. CDR3 region: CASSLEDWQGALSYGYTF. As DNA, the CDR3 is TGTGCCAGCAGCTTAGAGGATTGGCAGGGGGCTTTAAGCTATGGCTACACCTTC.

The V and J genes are TRBV30 and TRBJ2-1; no definite D call. Germline V gives CDR1 GTSNPN, CDR2 SVGIG (reference sequence). The CDR3 contains 15 residues. The germline V and J ends were trimmed by 2 bases and 0 bases, with 11 bases remaining between them. CDR3 nucleotides: TGTGCCTGGAGTCTGTCGGGTGGCTCCTACAATGAGCAGTTCTTC. Protein: CAWSLSGGSYNEQFF.

J is TRBJ1-4 and V is TRBV4-1; TRBD1 is a possible D gene (5 bases). The CDR3 runs 15 residues. Trimming cost V 4 bases and J 6 bases, with 15 bases left between them. The germline V gene encodes CDR1 MGHRA and CDR2 YSYEKL. CDR3 residues: CASSRSAGRDEKLFF. CDR3 DNA sequence: TGCGCCAGCAGCCGATCAGCGGGCAGGGATGAAAAACTGTTTTTT.

The chain recombines TRBV7-9 with TRBJ2-6, with D hard to call. The CDR3 totals 16 residues. Trimming took off 11 bases at V and 1 base at J, with 18 bases between the two ends. Germline CDR1 and CDR2: SEHNR and FQNEAQ (reference sequence). CDR3 loop: CAGRRTERSGANVLTF. CDR3 coding DNA: TGTGCCGGCCGACGAACGGAGAGATCTGGGGCCAACGTCCTGACTTTC. The full variable domain, its missing parts supplied by reference TRBV7-9 and TRBJ2-6, is DTGVSQNPRHKITKRGQNVTFRCDPISEHNRLYWYRQTLGQGPEFLTYFQNEAQLEKSRLLSDRFSAERPKGSFSTLEIQRTEQGDSAMYLCAGRRTERSGANVLTFGAGSRLTVL.

The V gene is TRBV25-1, the J gene TRBJ2-7; 7 bases align to TRBD1. This CDR3 has 16 residues. J was trimmed by 0 bases and V by 8 bases; bases with no gene match: 13. Germline-derived CDR1 and CDR2 are MGHDK and SYGVNS. CDR3 DNA: TGTGCCAGCTGGAAAGGGGGCATTACCCTCTCCTACGAGCAGTACTTC. Translating it yields CASWKGGITLSYEQYF.

The chain uses TRBV5-6 and TRBJ2-1; 9 bases agree with TRBD1. J gave up 9 bases and V 4 bases, and 14 bases lay outside the gene matches. CDR1 and CDR2 (germline): SGHDT, YYEEEE. This CDR3 has 16 residues. In DNA, the CDR3 is TGTGCCAGCAGCCCCTTCGGCCGGACAGGGGTTATTGAGCAGTTCTTC. Translated, it gives CASSPFGRTGVIEQFF.

This clone was observed once. The V and J genes are TRBV2 and TRBJ2-7, with 11 bases identical to TRBD2. Germline lookup yields CDR1 SNHLY and CDR2 FYNNEI. J was trimmed by 1 base and V by 7 bases; bases with no gene match: 3. The CDR3 loop spans 14 amino acids. DNA of the CDR3: TGTGCCAGCAAACTAGCGGGGGAATCCTACGAGCAGTACTTC. Its translation is CASKLAGESYEQYF.

In its sample, this clone was seen once. The chain uses TRBV6-5 and TRBJ2-5; D is perhaps TRBD2 (5 bases). CDR1 is MNHEY and CDR2 is SVGAGI in the germline V gene. This CDR3 comprises 14 residues. The germline V and J ends were trimmed by 1 base and 0 bases, with 6 bases remaining between them. This chain's CDR3 is CASSYYSDQETQYF. In DNA, the CDR3 is TGTGCCAGCAGTTACTATAGCGACCAAGAGACCCAGTACTTC.

This clone was recorded once. Mismatch with germline at one junction end may stem from a read error. This chain connects TRBV5-1 to TRBJ1-6, with 7 nucleotides matching TRBD1. The CDR3 is 15 amino acids. Germline values: CDR1 SGHRS, CDR2 YFSETQ. The CDR3 protein is CAGSSNNRGNSPLHF. The CDR3 DNA reads TGCGCCGGCAGCTCAAATAACAGGGGTAATTCACCCCTCCACTTT. Full variable domain (rest looked up from reference TRBV5-1 and TRBJ1-6): KAGVTQTPRYLIKTRGQQVTLSCSPISGHRSVSWYQQTPGQGLQFLFEYFSETQRNKGNFPGRFSGRQFSNSRSEMNVSTLELGDSALYLCAGSSNNRGNSPLHFGNGTRLTVT.

The chain uses TRBV5-1 and TRBJ2-1; the match to TRBD2 covers 10 bases. Germline-derived CDR1 and CDR2 are SGHRS and YFSETQ. CDR3 length equals 15 residues. V was clipped by 4 bases and J by 4 bases; unmatched bases: 5. CDR3 region: CASSLTSGVYNEQFF. The CDR3 DNA sequence: TGCGCCAGCAGCCTAACTAGCGGGGTTTACAATGAGCAGTTCTTC. The whole variable domain, filled in from reference TRBV5-1 and TRBJ2-1, reads KAGVTQTPRYLIKTRGQQVTLSCSPISGHRSVSWYQQTPGQGLQFLFEYFSETQRNKGNFPGRFSGRQFSNSRSEMNVSTLELGDSALYLCASSLTSGVYNEQFFGPGTRLTVL.

This chain uses TRBV30 with TRBJ2-5; the D gene is possibly TRBD2 (5 bases). Looked up from germline, CDR1 is GTSNPN and CDR2 is SVGIG (reference sequence). CDR3 length: 13 amino acids. V was shortened by 7 bases and J by 2 bases, with 14 bases between the two germline ends. The CDR3 DNA follows: TGTGCCTCGGCGGGTGGGAGTCAAGAGACCCAGTACTTC. Translation gives CASAGGSQETQYF.

The genes are TRBV5-5 and TRBJ1-2, with D possibly being TRBD1 (5 bases). CDR1 SGHKS and CDR2 YYEKEE come from the germline V gene (reference sequence). CDR3 length equals 16 residues. The V end was cut by 4 bases, the J end by 0 bases, with 16 bases between. In nucleotides, the CDR3 is TGTGCCAGCAGCCTCAGCCCACAGGCAGCTAACTATGGCTACACCTTC. Its translation: CASSLSPQAANYGYTF.